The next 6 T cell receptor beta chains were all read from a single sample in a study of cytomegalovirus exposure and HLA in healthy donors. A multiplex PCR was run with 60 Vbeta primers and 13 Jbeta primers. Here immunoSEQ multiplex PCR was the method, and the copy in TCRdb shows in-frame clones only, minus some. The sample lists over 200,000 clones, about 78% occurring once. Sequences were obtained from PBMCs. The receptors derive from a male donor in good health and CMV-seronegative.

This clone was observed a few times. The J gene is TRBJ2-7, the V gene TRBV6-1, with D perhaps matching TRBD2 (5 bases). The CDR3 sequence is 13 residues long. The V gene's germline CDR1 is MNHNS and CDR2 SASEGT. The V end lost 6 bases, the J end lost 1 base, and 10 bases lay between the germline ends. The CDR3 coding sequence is TGTGCCAGCAGACTAGATCTATCCTACGAGCAGTACTTC. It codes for CASRLDLSYEQYF.

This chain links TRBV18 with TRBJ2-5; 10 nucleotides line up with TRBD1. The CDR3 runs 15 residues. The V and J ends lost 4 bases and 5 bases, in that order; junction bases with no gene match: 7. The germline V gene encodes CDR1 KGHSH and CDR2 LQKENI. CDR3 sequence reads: CASSRDRGRPETQYF. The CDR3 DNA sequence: TGTGCCAGCTCACGGGACAGGGGAAGGCCGGAGACCCAGTACTTC. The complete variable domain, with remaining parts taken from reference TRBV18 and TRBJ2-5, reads NAGVMQNPRHLVRRRGQEARLRCSPMKGHSHVYWYRQLPEEGLKFMVYLQKENIIDESGMPKERFSAEFPKEGPSILRIQQVVRGDSAAYFCASSRDRGRPETQYFGPGTRLLVL.

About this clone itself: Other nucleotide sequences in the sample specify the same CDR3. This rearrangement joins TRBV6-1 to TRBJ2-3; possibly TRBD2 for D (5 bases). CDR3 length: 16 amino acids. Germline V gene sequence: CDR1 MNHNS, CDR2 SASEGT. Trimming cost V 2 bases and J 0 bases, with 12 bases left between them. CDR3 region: CASSEYGGASTDTQYF. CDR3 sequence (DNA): TGTGCCAGCAGTGAATACGGAGGAGCTAGCACAGATACGCAGTATTTT.

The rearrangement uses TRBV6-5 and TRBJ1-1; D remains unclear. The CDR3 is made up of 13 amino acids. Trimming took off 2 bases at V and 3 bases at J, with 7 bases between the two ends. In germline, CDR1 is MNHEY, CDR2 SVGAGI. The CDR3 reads CASSYEADTEAFF. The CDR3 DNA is TGTGCCAGCAGTTACGAGGCAGACACTGAAGCTTTCTTT.

CDR3 sequence: CASSVGEDRVLYEQYF. Here the CDR3 DNA reads TGTGCCAGCAGCGTAGGTGAGGACAGGGTCCTCTACGAGCAGTACTTC. The chain recombines TRBV9 with TRBJ2-7, with TRBD1 identical over 8 bases. V lost 0 bases to trimming and J lost 3 bases; unmatched junction nucleotides: 8. CDR1 is SGDLS, CDR2 YYNGEE, per germline. This CDR3 is built from 16 residues.

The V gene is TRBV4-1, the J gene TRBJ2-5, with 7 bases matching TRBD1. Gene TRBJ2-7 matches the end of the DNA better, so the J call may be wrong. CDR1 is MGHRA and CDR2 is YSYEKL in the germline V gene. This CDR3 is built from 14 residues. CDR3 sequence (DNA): TGCGCCAGCAGCCGATTACAGGGGACCTACGAGCAGTACTTC. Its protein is CASSRLQGTYEQYF.